The 27 T cell receptor beta chains listed next were all sequenced from one sample in a study of blood T cell repertoires in COVID-19. Measured with immunoSEQ multiplex PCR; TCRdb has only the in-frame clones, and not every one. The sample gives more than 60,000 clones, 90% of which show up once; 15% to 20% is in the top ten. Sequenced material: peripheral blood. These receptors came from a woman over 75 with active or convalescent COVID-19.

This clone is a singleton in its sample. The genes are TRBV5-1 and TRBJ2-2; D is possibly TRBD1 (6 bases). The CDR3 totals 14 residues. Germline V gene sequence: CDR1 SGHRS, CDR2 YFSETQ. V lost 1 base and J lost 6, with 10 bases in between. The CDR3 region is CASSLSTGPGELFF. The CDR3 DNA reads TGCGCCAGCAGCTTGAGTACAGGGCCCGGGGAGCTGTTTTTT.

This clone came up once. The chain combines TRBV13 with TRBJ1-4, with unresolved D. CDR3 length equals 14 residues. V was pared by 4 bases and J by 6 bases, with 12 bases between. Germline CDR1 is PRHDT and CDR2 is FYEKMQ (reference sequence). CDR3 bases: TGTGCCAGCAGCTACCGGGAGTCCCATGAAAAACTGTTTTTT. It yields the protein CASSYRESHEKLFF.

This rearrangement joins TRBV12-2 to TRBJ2-7; the table gives TRBD2 as D, unverified against the DNA. TRBV12-2 is an annotated pseudogene. This CDR3 is built from 12 residues. The chain's CDR3 is CARSEVSYEQYF. In DNA, the CDR3 is TGTGCACGATCGGAGGTCTCCTACGAGCAGTACTTC.

The V call is TRBV25-1, the J call TRBJ1-3, with TRBD1 identical over 7 bases. This CDR3 is built from 15 residues. Germline V gene data show CDR1 as MGHDK and CDR2 as SYGVNS. Trimming removed 9 bases from V and 1 base from J; junction bases left unmatched: 9. As DNA, the CDR3 is TGTGCCAGTGAGGGACAGCGTTTGTCTGGAAACACCATATATTTT. Amino acid sequence: CASEGQRLSGNTIYF. Together with reference TRBV25-1 and TRBJ1-3, the CDR3 gives the full variable domain: EADIYQTPRYLVIGTGKKITLECSQTMGHDKMYWYQQDPGMELHLIHYSYGVNSTEKGDLSSESTVSRIRTEHFPLTLESARPSHTSQYLCASEGQRLSGNTIYFGEGSWLTVV.

V usage is TRBV19 and J usage is TRBJ1-5, with 11 positions matching TRBD1. The germline gives CDR1 LNHDA, CDR2 SQIVND (reference sequence). CDR3 size: 15 residues. V was pared by 6 bases and J by 7 bases, with 8 bases of the junction left unmatched. The CDR3 DNA follows: TGTGCCAGTAGCAAGGACAGGGGGCAAGGGCAGCCCCAGCATTTT. This encodes CASSKDRGQGQPQHF.

The chain employs TRBV5-6 and TRBJ1-3, with 7 bases aligning to TRBD1. With V trimmed by 3 bases and J by 2 bases, 11 bases remained unmatched. Germline CDR1 and CDR2: SGHDT and YYEEEE. This CDR3 region has 17 residues. In DNA form, the CDR3 reads TGTGCCAGCAGCTGGTTACAGGGGAGATTAGCTGGAAACACCATATATTTT. This encodes CASSWLQGRLAGNTIYF.

The gene calls are TRBV5-5 and TRBJ1-2; maybe TRBD1 (5 bases). The CDR3 consists of 15 residues. V was clipped by 4 bases and J by 5 bases, with 18 bases between them. The germline V gene encodes CDR1 SGHKS and CDR2 YYEKEE (reference sequence). This CDR3 is CASSLITTDPYGYTF. CDR3 DNA sequence: TGTGCCAGCAGCCTCATCACGACAGACCCTTATGGCTACACCTTC.

This chain connects TRBV7-2 to TRBJ1-6; D perhaps matches TRBD1 (5 bases). Germline CDR1 is SGHTA and CDR2 is FQGNSA. The CDR3 is 15 residues long. Trimming cost V 4 bases and J 5 bases, with 12 bases left between them. The CDR3 loop is CASSSLQVHNSPLHF. CDR3 bases: TGTGCCAGCAGCTCCTTACAGGTTCATAATTCACCCCTCCACTTT.

The chain links TRBV28 to TRBJ2-3, with a tentative D call TRBD1 (5 bases). Trimming took off 6 bases at V and 6 bases at J, with 13 bases between the two ends. CDR1 and CDR2 (germline): MDHEN, SYDVKM. The CDR3 loop spans 13 amino acids. The CDR3 reads CASSAGYKDTQYF. CDR3 in DNA: TGTGCCAGCAGCGCAGGGTACAAGGATACGCAGTATTTT. The entire variable domain, with the rest obtained from reference TRBV28 and TRBJ2-3, is as follows: DVKVTQSSRYLVKRTGEKVFLECVQDMDHENMFWYRQDPGLGLRLIYFSYDVKMKEKGDIPEGYSVSREKKERFSLILESASTNQTSMYLCASSAGYKDTQYFGPGTRLTVL.

In nucleotides, the CDR3 is TGTGCCAGCAGTCCCGACAGTAGCTCCTACGAGCAGTACTTC. It is translated as CASSPDSSSYEQYF. This chain uses TRBV27 with TRBJ2-7, with a weak D call TRBD1 (5 bases). The CDR3 covers 14 residues. Germline V gives CDR1 MNHEY, CDR2 SMNVEV (reference sequence). V lost 5 bases, J lost 0 bases, and 11 bases lay in between.

Details on this clone: Its ends do not fully match the called genes, so a read error is possible. The gene calls are TRBV6-6 and TRBJ1-6, with a weak D call TRBD1 (6 bases). The CDR3 totals 15 residues. The germline V gene has CDR1 MNHNY and CDR2 SVGAGI (reference sequence). The CDR3 DNA is TGTGCCAGCACTTACACAGGGCAGTTCGGTTCACCCCTCCACTTT. Its protein is CASTYTGQFGSPLHF.

This clone was seen only once. The V gene is TRBV2, the J gene TRBJ2-7; TRBD2 matches 8 bases. With V trimmed by 4 bases and J by 0 bases, 2 bases remained unmatched. The CDR3 length is 14 residues. The germline V gene encodes CDR1 SNHLY and CDR2 FYNNEI. The CDR3 DNA follows: TGTGCCAGCAGTGTGCGGGGGGCCTCCTACGAGCAGTACTTC. It translates to CASSVRGASYEQYF.

The chain employs TRBV5-8 and TRBJ2-7; D may be TRBD1 (5 bases). Trimming took off 2 bases at V and 2 bases at J, with 11 bases between the two ends. Germline CDR1 reads SGHTS; CDR2 reads YDEGEE. This CDR3 comprises 14 residues. This chain's CDR3 is CASSLSTAPYEQYF. The CDR3 DNA follows: TGTGCCAGCAGCTTATCGACAGCTCCCTACGAGCAGTACTTC.

The chain is built from TRBV27 and TRBJ1-2; D unresolved. The CDR3 has 13 residues. The germline V gene has CDR1 MNHEY and CDR2 SMNVEV (reference sequence). Trimming left V 6 bases short and J 0 bases short, with 8 bases between. The CDR3 bases are TGTGCCAGCAGCTTCCAGGCTAACTATGGCTACACCTTC. It yields the protein CASSFQANYGYTF.

The gene calls are TRBV29-1 and TRBJ2-2; D is perhaps TRBD1 (6 bases). The V and J ends lost 3 bases and 2 bases respectively, with 13 bases between them. Per germline, CDR1 SQVTM and CDR2 ANQGSEA. This CDR3 has 15 residues. DNA of the CDR3: TGCAGCGTTGATGTTTTGGACAGAAACACCGGGGAGCTGTTTTTT. It is translated as CSVDVLDRNTGELFF.

The V call is TRBV18, the J call TRBJ2-3; the D gene is possibly TRBD2 (5 bases). The CDR3 loop spans 13 amino acids. V lost 1 base and J 6 bases, leaving 8 bases between the germline ends. Germline CDR1 and CDR2: KGHSH and LQKENI. The CDR3 region is CASSPLGEDTQYF. CDR3 sequence (DNA): TGTGCCAGCTCACCACTGGGAGAGGATACGCAGTATTTT. Combining the CDR3 with reference TRBV18 and TRBJ2-3 gives the whole variable domain NAGVMQNPRHLVRRRGQEARLRCSPMKGHSHVYWYRQLPEEGLKFMVYLQKENIIDESGMPKERFSAEFPKEGPSILRIQQVVRGDSAAYFCASSPLGEDTQYFGPGTRLTVL.

The chain couples TRBV6-5 to TRBJ2-1, with 8 bases that match TRBD2. J lost 1 base, V lost 5 bases, and 4 bases had no gene match. CDR3 length equals 15 residues. CDR1 is MNHEY, CDR2 SVGAGI, per germline. This chain's CDR3 is CASSPGLGSYNEQFF. In DNA, the CDR3 is TGTGCCAGCAGTCCGGGACTAGGATCCTACAATGAGCAGTTCTTC.

The chain has TRBV18 and TRBJ1-1, with D perhaps TRBD1 (6 bases). V lost 1 base and J 1 base, leaving 10 bases between the germline ends. CDR1 and CDR2 from the germline V gene are KGHSH and LQKENI. The CDR3 sequence is 15 residues long. Here the CDR3 reads CASSPLLQGNTEAFF. CDR3 in DNA: TGTGCCAGCTCACCACTTCTACAGGGGAACACTGAAGCTTTCTTT.

The chain employs TRBV28 and TRBJ1-1; perhaps TRBD1 as D (5 bases). Germline CDR1 is MDHEN and CDR2 is SYDVKM. The CDR3 has 14 amino acids. V was clipped by 3 bases and J by 1 base, with 9 bases between them. The CDR3 region has the DNA TGTGCCAGCAGTTTTCGGGGGGGGAACACTGAAGCTTTCTTT. This codes for CASSFRGGNTEAFF.

V gene TRBV5-1 combines with J gene TRBJ2-7; 7 positions match TRBD1. This CDR3 is 15 amino acids long. CDR1 and CDR2 (germline): SGHRS, YFSETQ. Unmatched junction bases numbered 6, after V lost 0 bases and J lost 3 bases. The CDR3 DNA sequence: TGCGCCAGCAGCTTGGCCGGGGACAGACACTACGAGCAGTACTTC. Amino acid sequence: CASSLAGDRHYEQYF.

The J gene is TRBJ1-4, the V gene TRBV2, with D possibly being TRBD1 (5 bases). The V gene's germline CDR1 is SNHLY and CDR2 FYNNEI. The V end lost 10 bases, the J end lost 1 base, and 7 bases lay between the germline ends. The CDR3 runs 12 residues. CDR3 amino acids: CATQGTNEKLFF. For the CDR3, the DNA is TGTGCCACCCAGGGAACTAATGAAAAACTGTTTTTT.

To note about this clone: No DNA is shown, since the ends of the CDR3 on it are uncertain; the CDR3 is the one TCRdb lists. The chain uses TRBV12-1 and TRBJ1-5; the D segment call TRBD1 is taken from the table without a DNA check. TRBV12-1 is deemed a pseudogene. The CDR3 region is 21 residues in length, termini included. CDR3: CASSFGYACDRGSVCNQPQHF.

This chain connects TRBV19 to TRBJ1-2; possibly TRBD1 for D (6 bases). Germline-derived CDR1 and CDR2 are LNHDA and SQIVND (reference sequence). Trimming removed 4 bases at V and 1 base at J, with 13 bases between. This CDR3 is 15 amino acids long. The CDR3 DNA follows: TGTGCCAGTAGTAGGGGAGGGGGACGTAACTATGGCTACACCTTC. Translated, it gives CASSRGGGRNYGYTF.

V and J are TRBV28 and TRBJ1-5; D unclear. Germline CDR1 and CDR2: MDHEN and SYDVKM. V was clipped by 11 bases and J by 4 bases, with 12 bases between them. The CDR3 spans 12 residues. CDR3 coding DNA: TGTGCCCTTTCCCCCCGTAATCAGCCCCAGCATTTT. Protein product: CALSPRNQPQHF. Variable domain in full (rest from reference TRBV28 and TRBJ1-5): DVKVTQSSRYLVKRTGEKVFLECVQDMDHENMFWYRQDPGLGLRLIYFSYDVKMKEKGDIPEGYSVSREKKERFSLILESASTNQTSMYLCALSPRNQPQHFGDGTRLSIL.

This chain joins TRBV15 and TRBJ1-1; unclear D gene. V lost 5 bases and J lost 1, with 8 bases in between. This CDR3 has 13 amino acids. Per germline, CDR1 LNHNV and CDR2 YYDKDF (reference sequence). The CDR3 reads CATSQLPNTEAFF. The CDR3 DNA follows: TGTGCCACCAGCCAACTCCCGAACACTGAAGCTTTCTTT.

The J gene is TRBJ1-6, the V gene TRBV5-1; 9 bases agree with TRBD1. V was clipped by 0 bases and J by 10 bases; unmatched bases: 8. This CDR3 spans 16 amino acids. Germline values: CDR1 SGHRS, CDR2 YFSETQ. The CDR3: CASSLGSGQGSSPLHF. CDR3 nucleotides: TGCGCCAGCAGCTTGGGTTCGGGACAGGGTTCCTCACCCCTCCACTTT.

This chain joins TRBV19 and TRBJ1-5, with TRBD1 as a possible D gene (5 bases). The CDR3 sequence is 15 residues long. CDR1 LNHDA and CDR2 SQIVND come from the germline V gene (reference sequence). The ends were cut back, 5 bases at V and 2 bases at J, with 13 bases in the middle. The CDR3 DNA reads as TGTGCCAGTAGTCGGGGGGGTGGAGGCAATCAGCCCCAGCATTTT. This codes for CASSRGGGGNQPQHF.